These T cell receptor beta chains were read from a single sample in a study of regulatory T cells in long-lasting Graves disease. TCRdb processed the multiplex PCR reads anew with MiXCR; each CDR3 protein has one entry. The repertoire holds about 400,000 distinct CDR3 sequences, with roughly 17% as singletons. These data were also filed under a second study, of T cells in Graves' hyperthyroidism and ophthalmopathy.

Source: peripheral blood mononuclear cells (PBMCs), taken at new diagnosis, from a patient treated with antithyroid drugs. The receptors here all came from a woman aged 18-30 years with Graves disease. Each CDR3 is given with its conserved first and last residue. The order of the fields is CDR3 protein, CDR3 DNA, clone size, V gene, J gene, D gene. A D gene is named only where the DNA matches it firmly. A clone size is listed for some rows: how often the clone was seen (once, few, many), or a class if it is expanded.

CASSSDQLLTRSYEQYF	TGCGCCAGCAGCTCCGACCAACTCTTGACGCGCTCCTACGAGCAGTACTTC	.	TRBV5-1	TRBJ2-7	.
CASRPGQARRPPLNTGELFF	TGTGCCAGCAGACCTGGGCAGGCCAGGCGACCCCCGCTTAACACCGGGGAGCTGTTTTTT	.	TRBV7-9	TRBJ2-2	.
CASSLVAAANSAGPQHF	TGTGCCAGCAGCTTAGTCGCGGCCGCTAATTCCGCCGGGCCCCAGCATTTT	many	TRBV7-9	TRBJ1-5	.
CATSRGQASYEQYF	TGTGCCACCAGCAGGGGACAGGCGTCCTACGAGCAGTACTTC	many	TRBV15	TRBJ2-7	TRBD1
CASSPGQSTDTQYF	TGTGCCAGCAGCCCCGGACAGAGCACAGATACGCAGTATTTT	many	TRBV14	TRBJ2-3	.
CASSQVGQGYNSPLHF	TGTGCCAGCAGCCAGGTTGGACAGGGTTATAATTCACCCCTCCACTTT	few	TRBV14	TRBJ1-6	TRBD1
CASSLLGGPSCEQYF	TGTGCCAGCAGCTTACTTGGGGGGCCGTCCTGCGAGCAGTACTTC	.	TRBV7-3	TRBJ2-7	.
CASIGLEQFF	TGTGCCAGCATAGGCCTTGAGCAGTTCTTC	many	TRBV7-9	TRBJ2-1	.
CASSPNLSGYNQPQHF	TGTGCCAGCAGTCCAAACCTCTCTGGGTATAATCAGCCCCAGCATTTT	few	TRBV28	TRBJ1-5	.
CASSPPRGLNTGELFF	TGCGCCAGCAGCCCCCCTCGGGGTTTGAACACCGGGGAGCTGTTTTTT	.	TRBV5-1	TRBJ2-2	.
CASSRREDSPLHF	TGTGCCAGCAGCAGGCGAGAGGATTCACCCCTCCACTTT	.	TRBV27	TRBJ1-6	.
CASSFPGVSYNSPLHF	TGTGCCAGCAGTTTTCCGGGGGTATCCTATAATTCACCCCTCCACTTT	many	TRBV28	TRBJ1-6	.
CASASGTSGNTIYF	TGTGCCAGTGCGTCCGGGACCTCTGGAAACACCATATATTTT	.	TRBV19	TRBJ1-3	.
CASSFGGTATYNEQFF	TGTGCCAGCAGCTTTGGGGGGACAGCCACCTACAATGAGCAGTTCTTC	many	TRBV5-6	TRBJ2-1	.
CASSPGPGGNEQFF	TGTGCCAGCAGCCCGGGCCCGGGGGGCAATGAGCAGTTCTTC	many	TRBV7-3	TRBJ2-1	TRBD2
CASSIVGQGVGKNIQYF	TGTGCCAGTAGTATAGTCGGGCAGGGGGTCGGCAAAAACATTCAGTACTTC	few	TRBV19	TRBJ2-4	TRBD1
CSARDRRSSTDTQYF	TGCAGTGCTAGAGATCGGCGGAGTAGCACAGATACGCAGTATTTT	many	TRBV20-1	TRBJ2-3	.
CASSLVGNTEAFF	TGTGCCAGCAGTTTAGTTGGGAACACTGAAGCTTTCTTT	many	TRBV27	TRBJ1-1	.
CASSLHATTNYGYTF	TGTGCCAGCAGTCTCCACGCTACTACTAACTATGGCTACACCTTC	many	TRBV28	TRBJ1-2	.
CASSSPIWVATTDTQYF	TGTGCCAGCAGCTCCCCTATATGGGTCGCCACAACAGATACGCAGTATTTT	many	TRBV7-2	TRBJ2-3	.
CASSLWKGSGNTIYF	TGTGCCAGCAGTTTATGGAAAGGGTCTGGAAACACCATATATTTT	few	TRBV28	TRBJ1-3	.
CASSATSGGPPRTGTGELFF	TGTGCCAGCAGCGCGACTAGCGGGGGTCCTCCTCGAACGGGCACCGGGGAGCTGTTTTTT	.	TRBV7-3	TRBJ2-2	TRBD2
CASSEVGSAYEQYF	TGTGCCAGCAGTGAAGTTGGAAGCGCCTACGAGCAGTACTTC	many	TRBV6-1	TRBJ2-7	.
CSAREIGTGAGELFF	TGCAGTGCTAGAGAAATTGGGACAGGGGCCGGGGAGCTGTTTTTT	few	TRBV20-1	TRBJ2-2	TRBD1
CSARGLAGSYNEQFF	TGCAGTGCCCGCGGACTAGCGGGTTCCTACAATGAGCAGTTCTTC	many	TRBV20-1	TRBJ2-1	TRBD2
CASSSGLADYEQYF	TGTGCCAGCAGTTCGGGACTAGCGGACTACGAGCAGTACTTC	many	TRBV12-3/TRBV12-4	TRBJ2-7	TRBD2
CATSRDLAPYNEQFF	TGTGCCACCAGCAGAGATTTGGCCCCCTACAATGAGCAGTTCTTC	many	TRBV15	TRBJ2-1	.
CASRDRGHNEQFF	TGTGCCAGCCGGGACAGGGGACACAATGAGCAGTTCTTC	few	TRBV7-8	TRBJ2-1	TRBD1
CATREDRERQPQHF	TGTGCCACCCGAGAGGACAGGGAACGTCAGCCCCAGCATTTT	.	TRBV24-1	TRBJ1-5	TRBD1
CASSAPTSNTEAFF	TGTGCCAGCAGTGCACCGACATCGAACACTGAAGCTTTCTTT	many	TRBV2	TRBJ1-1	.
CASSEKGPANPDTQYF	TGTGCCAGCAGTGAAAAAGGCCCAGCGAATCCAGATACGCAGTATTTT	few	TRBV6-2/TRBV6-3	TRBJ2-3	.
CSASGGGTDTQYF	TGCAGTGCATCAGGGGGCGGCACAGATACGCAGTATTTT	many	TRBV20-1	TRBJ2-3	TRBD1
CASRWTGGEAFF	TGTGCCAGCAGATGGACAGGAGGTGAAGCTTTCTTT	.	TRBV6-2/TRBV6-3	TRBJ1-1	TRBD1
CAIDVRRVRNEQFF	TGTGCCATTGACGTCAGGAGAGTGAGGAATGAGCAGTTCTTC	many	TRBV2	TRBJ2-1	.
CATGEGYTF	TGTGCCACGGGGGAGGGCTACACCTTC	.	TRBV12-3/TRBV12-4	TRBJ1-2	.
CASSDNSGVRRHEQYF	TGTGCCAGTAGTGATAACTCGGGAGTTCGTCGGCACGAGCAGTACTTC	few	TRBV19	TRBJ2-7	.
CASSRLAGGNQPQHF	TGTGCCAGCAGCCGCCTGGCAGGGGGCAATCAGCCCCAGCATTTT	.	TRBV28	TRBJ1-5	.
CASSSRAAGIRETQYF	TGTGCCAGCAGCTCCAGGGCAGCGGGGATTCGAGAGACCCAGTACTTC	many	TRBV7-2	TRBJ2-5	TRBD2
CASTPTGPNEKLFF	TGTGCCAGCACCCCGACAGGCCCGAATGAAAAACTGTTTTTT	.	TRBV28	TRBJ1-4	.
CSVENDSYEQYF	TGCAGCGTTGAAAACGACTCCTACGAGCAGTACTTC	many	TRBV29-1	TRBJ2-7	.
CASSPQFGGPAETQYF	TGCGCCAGCAGCCCGCAGTTCGGGGGACCCGCGGAGACCCAGTACTTC	.	TRBV5-1	TRBJ2-5	.
CASSVGDSPQTQYF	TGTGCCAGCAGCGTGGGGGACTCCCCCCAGACCCAGTACTTC	few	TRBV9	TRBJ2-5	.
CASSSITLAFGREGSYEQYF	TGTGCCAGCAGTTCTATAACCCTTGCGTTCGGCAGGGAAGGGTCCTACGAGCAGTACTTC	many	TRBV6-2/TRBV6-3	TRBJ2-7	.
CASSRQRGPTDTQYF	TGTGCCAGCAGTCGACAGAGAGGACCCACAGATACGCAGTATTTT	many	TRBV28	TRBJ2-3	.
CATERSSYNSPLHF	TGTGCCACTGAGCGTAGCTCCTATAATTCACCCCTCCACTTT	many	TRBV7-9	TRBJ1-6	.
CASSQVRGQGASQPQHF	TGTGCCAGCAGCCAAGTTAGGGGACAGGGGGCAAGTCAGCCCCAGCATTTT	.	TRBV4-2	TRBJ1-5	TRBD1
CASSPGGEKQFF	TGTGCCAGCAGCCCCGGGGGGGAGAAGCAGTTCTTC	.	TRBV5-4	TRBJ2-1	TRBD2
CSAIGLTQETQYF	TGCAGTGCAATCGGACTAACGCAAGAGACCCAGTACTTC	many	TRBV20-1	TRBJ2-5	.
CASRGGQYTDTQYF	TGTGCCAGCAGGGGGGGACAGTACACAGATACGCAGTATTTT	many	TRBV6-2/TRBV6-3	TRBJ2-3	.
CASSQRLTGYTEAFF	TGCGCCAGCAGCCAGAGACTTACGGGGTACACTGAAGCTTTCTTT	.	TRBV4-1	TRBJ1-1	.
CASSQEGGSYEQYF	TGTGCCAGCAGCCAAGAGGGCGGGAGTTACGAGCAGTACTTC	.	TRBV3-1	TRBJ2-7	TRBD2
CASGAPDSQGGSTDTQYF	TGTGCCAGCGGCGCTCCCGATTCACAGGGGGGAAGCACAGATACGCAGTATTTT	few	TRBV9	TRBJ2-3	TRBD1
CASSEGTGYNEQFF	TGTGCCAGCAGTGAAGGGACAGGCTACAATGAGCAGTTCTTC	.	TRBV6-1	TRBJ2-1	TRBD1
CASSEWLTGKETQYF	TGTGCCAGCAGTGAATGGCTTACAGGGAAAGAGACCCAGTACTTC	.	TRBV25-1	TRBJ2-5	.
CASSVEDGLNTGELFF	TGTGCCAGCAGCGTAGAGGACGGATTGAACACCGGGGAGCTGTTTTTT	.	TRBV9	TRBJ2-2	.
CSATDALAGPSYEQYF	TGCAGTGCGACTGACGCCCTAGCGGGCCCCTCCTACGAGCAGTACTTC	many	TRBV20-1	TRBJ2-7	TRBD2
CSAKLAGVVDEQFF	TGCAGTGCCAAACTAGCGGGAGTGGTCGATGAGCAGTTCTTC	many	TRBV20-1	TRBJ2-1	TRBD2
CASSLVPFEAFF	TGTGCCAGCAGTTTAGTGCCCTTTGAAGCTTTCTTT	many	TRBV12-3/TRBV12-4	TRBJ1-1	.
CSARDMGAGANVLTF	TGCAGTGCTAGAGATATGGGGGCTGGGGCCAACGTCCTGACTTTC	few	TRBV20-1	TRBJ2-6	.
CASSEAPYNEQFF	TGTGCCAGCAGTGAAGCTCCCTACAATGAGCAGTTCTTC	many	TRBV2	TRBJ2-1	.